A single sample gave rise to the 25 T cell receptor beta chains below, sequenced in a study of T cell changes during pregnancy in multiple sclerosis. Measured with immunoSEQ multiplex PCR; TCRdb has only the in-frame clones, and not every one. This sample carries approximately 50,000 clones, roughly 95% of them seen once, and the ten largest clones take around 0.34%. Sequencing was performed on CD4+ T cells from peripheral blood mononuclear cells, taken in the third trimester of pregnancy. These receptors came from a female donor with multiple sclerosis, enrolled in a pregnancy study.

J is TRBJ2-3 and V is TRBV7-9; TRBD2 might be the D (6 bases). Germline CDR1 reads SEHNR; CDR2 reads FQNEAQ (reference sequence). Trimming removed 1 base from V and 2 bases from J, with 10 bases in between. This CDR3 is 15 amino acids long. The CDR3, as DNA: TGTGCCAGCAGCTTAGGGGGGGTACACACAGATACGCAGTATTTT. This gives the protein CASSLGGVHTDTQYF. Based on the CDR3 plus reference TRBV7-9 and TRBJ2-3, the full variable domain is DTGVSQNPRHKITKRGQNVTFRCDPISEHNRLYWYRQTLGQGPEFLTYFQNEAQLEKSRLLSDRFSAERPKGSFSTLEIQRTEQGDSAMYLCASSLGGVHTDTQYFGPGTRLTVL.

This CDR3 reads CAISDQGGYEQYF. Here the CDR3 DNA reads TGTGCCATCAGTGACCAGGGGGGCTACGAGCAGTACTTC. The chain combines TRBV10-3 with TRBJ2-7; TRBD1 might be the D (7 bases). Trimming pared 3 bases from V and 3 bases from J, leaving 9 bases between. Germline CDR1 and CDR2: ENHRY and SYGVKD. This CDR3 is built from 13 residues.

The V call is TRBV21-1, the J call TRBJ2-7; the D call of TRBD2 is as the table states it, not checked on the DNA. TRBV21-1 is a recognized pseudogene. The CDR3 has 16 residues. The DNA of the CDR3 is TGTGCCAGCAGCGATAGCGGGAGGGCCCCCTCCTACGAGCAGTACTTC. This encodes CASSDSGRAPSYEQYF.

The sample holds a few counts of this clone. The J gene is TRBJ1-1, the V gene TRBV30; no clear D. The CDR3 runs 13 residues. CDR1 GTSNPN and CDR2 SVGIG come from the germline V gene (reference sequence). V shed 7 bases and J shed 0 bases, with 12 bases lying between them. The CDR3 DNA reads TGTGCCTTAGCAAACCAGCTGAACACTGAAGCTTTCTTT. Protein product: CALANQLNTEAFF.

The rearrangement uses TRBV20-1 and TRBJ2-1, with D unresolved. V lost 5 bases and J 9 bases, leaving 11 bases between the germline ends. CDR1 DFQATT and CDR2 SNEGSKA come from the germline V gene (reference sequence). CDR3 length: 11 residues. The DNA of the CDR3 is TGCAGTGCTTACCCCGGCGGTGAGCAGTTCTTC. Its translation: CSAYPGGEQFF.

The chain combines TRBV30 with TRBJ2-7, with 10 bases matching TRBD2. The germline V gene encodes CDR1 GTSNPN and CDR2 SVGIG (reference sequence). CDR3 length: 14 residues. Unmatched junction bases numbered 7, after V lost 5 bases and J lost 3 bases. CDR3 sequence: CAWAGTSVNYEQYF. The CDR3 DNA reads TGTGCCTGGGCCGGGACTAGCGTAAACTACGAGCAGTACTTC. Looking up the rest from reference TRBV30 and TRBJ2-7 gives the full variable domain: SQTIHQWPATLVQPVGSPLSLECTVEGTSNPNLYWYRQAAGRGLQLLFYSVGIGQISSEVPQNLSASRPQDRQFILSSKKLLLSDSGFYLCAWAGTSVNYEQYFGPGTRLTVT.

This sequence joins TRBV9 and TRBJ2-1; 10 nucleotides match TRBD1. The V and J ends lost 7 bases and 9 bases, in that order; junction bases with no gene match: 10. The germline V gene encodes CDR1 SGDLS and CDR2 YYNGEE. The CDR3 extends over 14 amino acids. The CDR3 DNA sequence: TGTGCCAGCGGCCGGGACAGGGGATTTGGTGAGCAGTTCTTC. Protein product: CASGRDRGFGEQFF.

The J gene is TRBJ1-1, the V gene TRBV5-1; TRBD1 might be the D (5 bases). The CDR3 consists of 14 residues. V lost 3 bases and J lost 0, with 9 bases in between. In germline, CDR1 is SGHRS, CDR2 YFSETQ. CDR3 coding DNA: TGCGCCAGCAGCTCGGACAACCTGAACACTGAAGCTTTCTTT. It encodes CASSSDNLNTEAFF.

Written as DNA, the CDR3 is TGTGCCAGCAGCCGCAAGCCGGAAGAGACCCAGTACTTC. This translates into CASSRKPEETQYF. The V call is TRBV7-2, the J call TRBJ2-5, with D uncertain. V was pared by 5 bases and J by 3 bases, with 10 bases between. CDR1 and CDR2 (germline): SGHTA, FQGNSA. CDR3 length equals 13 residues.

The V gene is TRBV7-8, the J gene TRBJ2-7; 8 nucleotides agree with TRBD1. The CDR3 spans 13 residues. The junction had 4 bases not matched to a gene; V was cut back by 5 bases and J by 4 bases. Germline loops: CDR1 SGHVS, CDR2 FQNEAQ. The CDR3 reads CASSPGGGYEQYF. The CDR3 DNA follows: TGTGCCAGCAGCCCAGGGGGCGGATACGAGCAGTACTTC.

The chain has TRBV7-2 and TRBJ2-1; 8 nucleotides line up with TRBD2. V trimming: 5 bases; J trimming: 9 bases; junction bases outside the gene matches: 18. Per germline, CDR1 SGHTA and CDR2 FQGNSA. This CDR3 is 17 amino acids long. Written as DNA, the CDR3 is TGTGCCAGCAGCCCGCACGGGGGAGCGGGAGTTCTGGCTGAGCAGTTCTTC. Translation: CASSPHGGAGVLAEQFF.

The CDR3 reads CASSIGGLGFQETQYF. The CDR3 DNA is TGTGCCAGTAGTATAGGAGGGCTCGGTTTCCAAGAGACCCAGTACTTC. V usage is TRBV19 and J usage is TRBJ2-5; D is perhaps TRBD2 (5 bases). The V end lost 1 base, the J end lost 1 base, and 13 bases lay between the germline ends. The germline CDR1 and CDR2 sequences are LNHDA and SQIVND (reference sequence). The CDR3 is 16 residues long.

This chain connects TRBV6-1 to TRBJ2-7; 12 bases line up with TRBD2. Germline V gene sequence: CDR1 MNHNS, CDR2 SASEGT. The CDR3 sequence is 14 residues long. Germline trimming cut 4 bases from V and 7 bases from J; bases unmatched to any gene: 5. The CDR3 loop is CASSVRLAGVEQYF. CDR3 coding DNA: TGTGCCAGCAGTGTGAGACTAGCGGGAGTTGAGCAGTACTTC.

The rearrangement links TRBV19 to TRBJ2-5; tentative D call: TRBD2 (5 bases). This CDR3 spans 14 amino acids. CDR1 and CDR2 (germline): LNHDA, SQIVND (reference sequence). Trimming shortened V by 3 bases and J by 6 bases, and 14 bases separated the two germline ends. CDR3 sequence (DNA): TGTGCCAGTAGTATCCCAGCCGACGGGAAGACCCAGTACTTC. Translation gives CASSIPADGKTQYF.

The chain carries TRBV7-2 and TRBJ2-5; no definite D call. V was trimmed by 5 bases and J by 5 bases, leaving 15 bases between them. The CDR3 length is 14 residues. Germline-derived CDR1 and CDR2 are SGHTA and FQGNSA. The CDR3 nucleotides are TGTGCCAGCAGCCTCAACATAAAAGTGGAGACCCAGTACTTC. Protein sequence: CASSLNIKVETQYF.

The genes are TRBV6-6 and TRBJ2-1; perhaps TRBD2 as D (6 bases). Trimming removed 4 bases at V and 9 bases at J, with 13 bases between. This CDR3 spans 13 amino acids. The germline V gene encodes CDR1 MNHNY and CDR2 SVGAGI (reference sequence). CDR3 sequence (DNA): TGTGCCAGCAGTTCTCGCATGGGGGGTGAGCAGTTCTTC. It yields the protein CASSSRMGGEQFF.

J is TRBJ1-1 and V is TRBV5-4, with D unclear. The V gene's germline CDR1 is SGHNT and CDR2 YYREEE (reference sequence). CDR3 length equals 12 residues. V lost 5 bases and J 1 base, leaving 6 bases between the germline ends. The CDR3 spells CASSLWNTEAFF. CDR3 coding DNA: TGTGCCAGCAGTCTTTGGAACACTGAAGCTTTCTTT.

The count of this clone is one. The CDR3 nucleotides read TGTGCCACCCGACGTGGAGGGGAACAAGAGACCCAGTACTTC. Its translation: CATRRGGEQETQYF. V and J are TRBV28 and TRBJ2-5, with a weak D call TRBD2 (6 bases). The V end was cut by 10 bases, the J end by 2 bases, with 17 bases between. CDR1 is MDHEN, CDR2 SYDVKM, per germline. This CDR3 region has 14 residues.

The chain uses TRBV6-5 and TRBJ2-3; D unclear. CDR3 length: 14 amino acids. Per germline, CDR1 MNHEY and CDR2 SVGAGI. V lost 4 bases, J lost 0 bases, and 8 bases lay in between. In DNA form, the CDR3 reads TGTGCCAGCAGTTTTACTATTAGCACAGATACGCAGTATTTT. Translating gives CASSFTISTDTQYF.

This clone was counted a single time. The chain has TRBV6-1 and TRBJ1-1; the D gene is possibly TRBD1 (6 bases). CDR3 length equals 15 residues. V was trimmed by 2 bases and J by 6 bases, leaving 16 bases between them. Germline V gene sequence: CDR1 MNHNS, CDR2 SASEGT. This chain's CDR3 is CASSEFQSGGAEAFF. For the CDR3, the DNA is TGTGCCAGCAGTGAATTCCAAAGTGGGGGCGCTGAAGCTTTCTTT.

This clone was seen a single time. The chain links TRBV12-2 to TRBJ1-1. TRBV12-2 is annotated as a pseudogene. The CDR3 extends over 11 amino acids. For the CDR3, the DNA is TGTGCAAGTCGCCCCAGAAGGGAGGCTTTCTTT. The encoded protein is CASRPRREAFF.

This clone has just a few counts. The J gene is TRBJ2-4, the V gene TRBV30; 7 nucleotides match TRBD2. The CDR3 totals 13 residues. V was clipped by 3 bases and J by 4 bases; unmatched bases: 3. Germline V gene lookup returns CDR1 GTSNPN and CDR2 SVGIG (reference sequence). The CDR3 DNA reads as TGTGCCTGGAGCGGACTAGTAAAAAACATTCAGTACTTC. Its translation is CAWSGLVKNIQYF.

The genes are TRBV7-2 and TRBJ1-1; D ambiguous. Germline CDR1 SGHTA, CDR2 FQGNSA. There are 14 residues in the CDR3. Trimming pared 2 bases from V and 5 bases from J, leaving 12 bases between. This CDR3 is CASSLSEGGTEAFF. In DNA, the CDR3 is TGTGCCAGCAGCTTAAGTGAGGGAGGGACTGAAGCTTTCTTT.

This chain joins TRBV7-9 and TRBJ1-1; 10 bases are shared with TRBD1. Germline CDR1 SEHNR, CDR2 FQNEAQ (reference sequence). The V and J ends lost 3 bases and 4 bases, in that order; junction bases with no gene match: 8. The CDR3 runs 16 residues. The DNA for the CDR3 is TGTGCCAGCAGCTTGATTATCGGGACAGGGGCCACTGAAGCTTTCTTT. Its protein is CASSLIIGTGATEAFF.

This sequence joins TRBV11-3 and TRBJ1-2; D might be TRBD1 (5 bases). The CDR3 contains 13 residues. Trimming removed 8 bases from V and 1 base from J, with 11 bases in between. Germline V lookup: CDR1 SGHNT, CDR2 YENEEA. CDR3 nucleotides: TGTGCCAGCCGGGGGGGTAATAACTATGGCTACACCTTC. Residues: CASRGGNNYGYTF.